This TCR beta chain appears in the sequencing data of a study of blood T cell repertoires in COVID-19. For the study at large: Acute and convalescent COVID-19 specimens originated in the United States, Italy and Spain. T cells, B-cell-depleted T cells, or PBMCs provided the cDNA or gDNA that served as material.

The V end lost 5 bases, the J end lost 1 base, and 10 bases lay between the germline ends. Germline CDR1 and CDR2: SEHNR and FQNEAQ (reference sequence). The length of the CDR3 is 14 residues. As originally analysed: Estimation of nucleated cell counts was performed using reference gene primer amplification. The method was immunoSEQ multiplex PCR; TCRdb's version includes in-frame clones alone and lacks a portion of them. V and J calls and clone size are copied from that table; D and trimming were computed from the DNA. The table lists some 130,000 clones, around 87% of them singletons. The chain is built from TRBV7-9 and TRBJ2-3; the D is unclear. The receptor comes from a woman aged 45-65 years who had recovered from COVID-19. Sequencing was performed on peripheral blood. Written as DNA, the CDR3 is TGTGCCAGCAGCCCCCCGGTCCGCACAGATACGCAGTATTTT. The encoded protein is CASSPPVRTDTQYF.